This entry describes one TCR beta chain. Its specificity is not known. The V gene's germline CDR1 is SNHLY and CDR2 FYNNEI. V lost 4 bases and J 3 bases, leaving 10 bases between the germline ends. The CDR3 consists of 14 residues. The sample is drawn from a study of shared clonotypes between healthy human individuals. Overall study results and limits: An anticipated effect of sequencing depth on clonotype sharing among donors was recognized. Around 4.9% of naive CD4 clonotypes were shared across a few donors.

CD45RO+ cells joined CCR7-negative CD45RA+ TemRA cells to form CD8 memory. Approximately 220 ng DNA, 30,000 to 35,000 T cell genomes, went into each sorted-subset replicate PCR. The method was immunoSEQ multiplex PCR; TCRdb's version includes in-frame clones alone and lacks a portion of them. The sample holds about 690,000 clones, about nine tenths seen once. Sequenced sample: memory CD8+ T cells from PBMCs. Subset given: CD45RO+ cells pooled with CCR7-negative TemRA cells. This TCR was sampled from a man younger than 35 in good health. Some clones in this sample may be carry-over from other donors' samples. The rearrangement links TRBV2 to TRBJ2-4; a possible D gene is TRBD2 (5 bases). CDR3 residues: CASSVLEDKNIQYF. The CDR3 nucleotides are TGTGCCAGCAGTGTACTAGAGGACAAAAACATTCAGTACTTC.